One and the same sample provided the 9 T cell receptor beta chains below, sequenced in a study of blood T cell repertoires in COVID-19. Only in-frame clones appear in the TCRdb table, and some are missing; sequencing was by immunoSEQ multiplex PCR. Counted here are under 200,000 clones, roughly 84% occurring once; the ten biggest clones make up about 8.6%. The material sequenced was PBMCs or T cells enriched from blood (not recorded which). These receptors were obtained from a woman aged 50 to 65 who had recovered from COVID-19.

The sample holds a few counts of this clone. The chain is built from TRBV14 and TRBJ1-6; weak D call: TRBD1 (6 bases). The CDR3 loop spans 13 amino acids. The germline V gene encodes CDR1 SGHDN and CDR2 FVKESK. Trimming cost V 6 bases and J 7 bases, with 10 bases left between them. DNA of the CDR3: TGTGCCAGCAGAACAGGGAGAAATTCACCCCTCCACTTT. It is translated as CASRTGRNSPLHF. The variable domain in full, completed from reference TRBV14 and TRBJ1-6, reads EAGVTQFPSHSVIEKGQTVTLRCDPISGHDNLYWYRRVMGKEIKFLLHFVKESKQDESGMPNNRFLAERTGGTYSTLKVQPAELEDSGVYFCASRTGRNSPLHFGNGTRLTVT.

This rearrangement joins TRBV4-3 to TRBJ1-4; D not resolved. From germline, CDR1 is LGHNA and CDR2 YSLEER. The CDR3 totals 16 residues. Trimming shortened V by 0 bases and J by 7 bases, and 15 bases separated the two germline ends. CDR3 DNA sequence: TGCGCCAGCAGCCAAGATATCGAGAGAGTTGGTGAAAAACTGTTTTTT. As protein: CASSQDIERVGEKLFF.

V gene TRBV7-2 combines with J gene TRBJ1-1; maybe TRBD1 (6 bases). CDR1 is SGHTA and CDR2 is FQGNSA in the germline V gene. CDR3 size: 15 residues. The germline V and J ends were trimmed by 5 bases and 4 bases, with 17 bases remaining between them. CDR3: CASSPGRGRTTEAFF. The CDR3 DNA follows: TGTGCCAGCAGCCCAGGGCGGGGGCGGACCACTGAAGCTTTCTTT.

The V call is TRBV11-2, the J call TRBJ2-1, with 13 bases that match TRBD2. From germline, CDR1 is SGHAT and CDR2 FQNNGV. V shed 5 bases and J 10 bases; nucleotides not matched to a gene: 8. CDR3 length: 15 amino acids. In nucleotides, the CDR3 is TGTGCCAGCAGCCCCATGGGGACTAGCGGGAACGAGCAGTTCTTC. It translates to CASSPMGTSGNEQFF.

V and J are TRBV3-1 (or the pseudogene TRBV3-2) and TRBJ1-1, with D maybe TRBD1 (5 bases). V lost 5 bases and J lost 0, with 16 bases in between. Germline CDR1 and CDR2: LGHDT and YNNKEL (reference sequence). This CDR3 spans 16 amino acids. CDR3 bases: TGTGCCAGCAGCAGCAGGGAAGTGAGGATGAACACTGAAGCTTTCTTT. Its protein product is CASSSREVRMNTEAFF.

The genes are TRBV7-9 and TRBJ2-3, with TRBD2 matching 7 bases. Germline trimming cut 0 bases from V and 0 bases from J; bases unmatched to any gene: 3. The germline V gene has CDR1 SEHNR and CDR2 FQNEAQ (reference sequence). The CDR3 is made up of 16 amino acids. Here the CDR3 DNA reads TGTGCCAGCAGCTTAGCGAGCGGGACTAGCACAGATACGCAGTATTTT. Translated, it gives CASSLASGTSTDTQYF.

This clone was seen only a few times. The chain uses TRBV4-1 and TRBJ1-3, with 7 bases lining up with TRBD1. The CDR3 covers 15 residues. The ends lost 1 base at V and 3 bases at J; junction bases unmatched: 3. Germline-derived CDR1 and CDR2 are MGHRA and YSYEKL. In DNA form, the CDR3 reads TGCGCCAGCAGCCAAGGACAGGGTTTTGGAAACACCATATATTTT. Translation: CASSQGQGFGNTIYF.

The chain has TRBV6-9 and TRBJ1-5; 7 bases agree with TRBD1. Germline CDR1 reads MNHGY; CDR2 reads SVAAGI. The CDR3 length is 17 residues. CDR3: CAAKRDRAPRSGQPQHF. CDR3 nucleotide sequence: TGTGCAGCGAAGCGAGACAGGGCACCAAGGTCTGGCCAGCCCCAGCATTTT.

This clone came up once. The chain combines TRBV3-1 (or the pseudogene TRBV3-2) with TRBJ2-2; 7 bases line up with TRBD2. The germline V gene encodes CDR1 LGHDT and CDR2 YNNKEL (reference sequence). The CDR3 is 15 amino acids. The J segment lost 6 bases and the V segment lost 1 base, leaving 5 bases of the junction unmatched. Here the CDR3 DNA reads TGTGCCAGCAGCCAAGGTCCGACTAGCTCCGGGGAGCTGTTTTTT. It yields the protein CASSQGPTSSGELFF.